The following is a T cell receptor (beta chain) sequence with its context. Its antigen is undetermined. These data come from a study of PD-1 blockade in classical Hodgkin lymphoma. Noted time point: cycle 4 day 1 (C4D1), after 6 weeks of nivolumab. Following autologous stem cell transplantation, relapse occurred in every patient, and exposure to brentuximab vedotin varied. Responses achieved at best were complete response, partial response or progressive disease. General study findings and limits: Any patient who commenced nivolumab under 1 year after ASCT was excluded. CD4+ TCR diversity, unlike CD8+, rose significantly by C4D1.

TCRdb's table, derived via immunoSEQ multiplex PCR, lists solely in-frame clones and lacks some. The repertoire has roughly 56,000 clones, about 90% of them found once; the top ten carry less than 9%. Sequenced material: peripheral blood mononuclear cells (PBMCs), taken before the fourth cycle of nivolumab. The receptor's source is a human donor with classical Hodgkin lymphoma.

CDR3 DNA sequence: TGTGCCAGCAGCGCACAGACAGGGGTCCACACCGGGGAGCTGTTTTTT. This gives the protein CASSAQTGVHTGELFF. This chain connects TRBV7-9 to TRBJ2-2; TRBD1 matches 8 bases. V was clipped by 5 bases and J by 3 bases; unmatched bases: 8. Germline-derived CDR1 and CDR2 are SEHNR and FQNEAQ (reference sequence). This CDR3 has 16 residues.